This record covers a single T cell receptor (beta chain). Its cognate antigen is unknown. This entry comes from a study of cytomegalovirus exposure and HLA in healthy donors. Findings and limits, study-wide: Among TCR sequences, most were rare, though some public TCRs appeared in many donors. An analysis done earlier found most TCR beta V segments productive about 90% or about 30% of the time.

The CDR3 runs to 16 residues. Germline loops: CDR1 MDHEN, CDR2 SYDVKM. Primers included in the PCR were 60 Vbeta and 13 Jbeta primers. Clones were sequenced by immunoSEQ multiplex PCR, and TCRdb holds only the in-frame ones, with some missing. This table has about 100,000 clones, 81% appearing once. Sequencing was carried out using PBMCs. The origin of this receptor is a woman in her 70s in good health and CMV-seropositive. The V gene is TRBV28, the J gene TRBJ2-5, with D possibly matching TRBD2 (7 bases). The J call may be faulty, since TRBJ2-7 better matches the DNA end. CDR3 in amino acids: CASSPGGAQGWDEQYF. CDR3 nucleotides: TGTGCCAGCAGTCCTGGGGGGGCCCAGGGTTGGGACGAGCAGTACTTC.